This paragraph covers one TCR beta chain sequence. The target antigen is unknown. Researchers attached unique molecular identifiers to individual cDNA molecules. MiXCR, run by TCRdb on the 5' RACE reads, gives a single entry per CDR3 protein. The top ten hold approximately 24% of the sample, which has approximately 39,000 distinct CDR3 sequences, under 8% seen once. Trimming pared 6 bases from V and 4 bases from J, leaving 15 bases between. This CDR3 is 14 amino acids long. This record comes from a study of early T cells in non-severe SARS-CoV-2 infection. Study findings and constraints: Lookups in VDJdb leaned toward anti-spike CD8 responses and missed private and CD4 specificities.

The chain carries TRBV12-3 or TRBV12-4 and TRBJ2-5; D perhaps matches TRBD1 (8 bases). The receptor's source is an adult who was a healthcare worker with PCR-confirmed SARS-CoV-2 infection or an uninfected control (not recorded which). The material sequenced was whole blood, taken at baseline. CDR3 loop: CASRQGGITETQYF. The CDR3 DNA is TGTGCCAGCAGACAGGGGGGGATAACAGAGACCCAGTACTTC.